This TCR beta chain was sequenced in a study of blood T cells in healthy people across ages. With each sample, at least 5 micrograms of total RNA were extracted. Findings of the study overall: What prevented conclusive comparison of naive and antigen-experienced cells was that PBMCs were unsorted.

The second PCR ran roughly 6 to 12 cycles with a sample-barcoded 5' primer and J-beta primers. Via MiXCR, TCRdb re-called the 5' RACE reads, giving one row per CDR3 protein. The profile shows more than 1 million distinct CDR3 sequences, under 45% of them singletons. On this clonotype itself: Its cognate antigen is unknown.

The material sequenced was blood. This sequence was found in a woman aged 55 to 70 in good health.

CDR3 loop: CASSRGSGVTDTQYF. The CDR3 DNA is TGTGCCAGCAGCCGAGGGAGCGGGGTCACAGATACGCAGTATTTT. V gene TRBV5-5 combines with J gene TRBJ2-3, with 7 bases matching TRBD2. V gave up 4 bases and J gave up 2 bases; unmatched junction bases: 7. Germline CDR1 SGHKS, CDR2 YYEKEE (reference sequence). This CDR3 is built from 15 residues.